These T cell receptor beta chains were read from a single sample in a study of cytomegalovirus exposure and HLA in healthy donors. The assay was immunoSEQ multiplex PCR, and TCRdb's table has in-frame clones only and misses some. This table holds 200,000 to 250,000 clones, around 86% found once. Sequenced sample: PBMCs. The receptors originated from a woman between 18 and 29 years old in good health and CMV-seropositive. CDR3s leave out the opening cysteine and the closing phenylalanine or tryptophan.

CDR3 protein: ASSSRGGGGISAYT
V gene: TRBV4-1
J gene: TRBJ1-2

CDR3 protein: ASSLGGRQF
V gene: TRBV6-5
J gene: TRBJ2-1

CDR3 protein: ASSERASGHPSN
V gene: TRBV2
J gene: TRBJ2-7

CDR3 protein: ASSQVRGNTEAF
V gene: TRBV4-1
J gene: TRBJ1-1

CDR3 protein: ASSFPTGGTEAF
V gene: TRBV7-9
J gene: TRBJ1-1

CDR3 protein: AISDPPYTEAF
V gene: TRBV10-3
J gene: TRBJ1-1

CDR3 protein: ASSTSGRGTYNEQF
V gene: TRBV28
J gene: TRBJ2-1

CDR3 protein: ASSSREGVVNFNEQF
V gene: TRBV7-9
J gene: TRBJ2-1

CDR3 protein: ASHVAGEGADTQY
V gene: TRBV28
J gene: TRBJ2-3

CDR3 protein: ASSSGGRGYGYT
V gene: TRBV11-2
J gene: TRBJ1-2

CDR3 protein: ASSFKKGAQETQY
V gene: TRBV5-4
J gene: TRBJ2-5

CDR3 protein: ASSLLGGTEAF
V gene: TRBV5-6
J gene: TRBJ1-1

CDR3 protein: ASSESSAGNGEQF
V gene: TRBV10-1
J gene: TRBJ2-1

CDR3 protein: ASSLSNRGYGYT
V gene: TRBV27
J gene: TRBJ1-2

CDR3 protein: ASSSQGSLTGELF
V gene: TRBV2
J gene: TRBJ2-2

CDR3 protein: SVVFLTGELF
V gene: TRBV29-1
J gene: TRBJ2-2

CDR3 protein: ASSPLAESSYEQY
V gene: TRBV27
J gene: TRBJ2-7

CDR3 protein: SARGSLNEKLF
V gene: TRBV29-1
J gene: TRBJ1-4

CDR3 protein: ASSLEPRGPINEQF
V gene: TRBV5-1
J gene: TRBJ2-1

CDR3 protein: ASASGSSYNEQF
V gene: TRBV2
J gene: TRBJ2-1

CDR3 protein: ASSLGAAQETQY
V gene: TRBV7-2
J gene: TRBJ2-5

CDR3 protein: ASSYSQQGSTEAF
V gene: TRBV6-5
J gene: TRBJ1-1

CDR3 protein: ASSRDSEQF
V gene: TRBV6-5
J gene: TRBJ2-1

CDR3 protein: ASSLSNNEQF
V gene: TRBV4-2
J gene: TRBJ2-1

CDR3 protein: ASSPTLGAEQPQH
V gene: TRBV19
J gene: TRBJ1-5

CDR3 protein: ASSFSNRGDYGYT
V gene: TRBV5-4
J gene: TRBJ1-2

CDR3 protein: ASSGTGADIEAF
V gene: TRBV6-5
J gene: TRBJ1-1

CDR3 protein: ASSPPGSSYNEQF
V gene: TRBV25-1
J gene: TRBJ2-1

CDR3 protein: ASSEQGPAYEQY
V gene: TRBV27
J gene: TRBJ2-7

CDR3 protein: ASSGSSGRPHEQY
V gene: TRBV9
J gene: TRBJ2-7

CDR3 protein: ASSELDEQF
V gene: TRBV25-1
J gene: TRBJ2-1

CDR3 protein: ATSRDSTTYEQY
V gene: TRBV15
J gene: TRBJ2-7

CDR3 protein: ASSVPGTTEAF
V gene: TRBV28
J gene: TRBJ1-1

CDR3 protein: ASRTSTSGRREQY
V gene: TRBV6-6
J gene: TRBJ2-7

CDR3 protein: ASSSNPGQGALDEQF
V gene: TRBV28
J gene: TRBJ2-1

CDR3 protein: ASRSTSEKLF
V gene: TRBV28
J gene: TRBJ1-4

CDR3 protein: ASSPGQPNTGELF
V gene: TRBV7-9
J gene: TRBJ2-2

CDR3 protein: ASSLAGQGRRDTEAF
V gene: TRBV11-2
J gene: TRBJ1-1

CDR3 protein: ASSSGRARRETQY
V gene: TRBV2
J gene: TRBJ2-5